Shown below are 2 T cell receptor beta chains from a single sample sequenced in a study of blood T cell repertoires in COVID-19. Produced via immunoSEQ multiplex PCR; TCRdb's table is partial and in-frame only. The sample includes 30,000 to 40,000 clones, about 85% of them seen just once. The sequencing input was peripheral blood. The receptor set was obtained from a man aged 45-65 years with active COVID-19.

In its sample, this clone is medium-sized (0.01 to 0.1%). V and J are TRBV6-5 and TRBJ1-3; D may be TRBD1 (5 bases). The germline gives CDR1 MNHEY, CDR2 SVGAGI. This CDR3 has 15 amino acids. V lost 5 bases to trimming and J lost 2 bases, with 13 bases between them. CDR3 nucleotides: TGTGCCAGCAGTCAACGGGGGTTGCCTGGAAACACCATATATTTT. This gives the protein CASSQRGLPGNTIYF.

The gene calls are TRBV6-5 and TRBJ2-1, with D maybe TRBD2 (7 bases). The CDR3 has 15 residues. Trimming removed 4 bases from V and 5 bases from J, with 15 bases in between. Germline V lookup: CDR1 MNHEY, CDR2 SVGAGI. CDR3 DNA: TGTGCCAGCAGTTTTTTTTCGGGGGGCAACAATGAGCAGTTCTTC. This encodes CASSFFSGGNNEQFF.